This TCR beta chain is from a study of blood T cell repertoires in COVID-19. The wider study: Researchers got acute and convalescent COVID-19 samples from the United States, Italy and Spain. Sources were T cells, B-cell-depleted T cells, or PBMCs; the material itself was cDNA or gDNA.

Original processing notes: Estimates of nucleated cell counts were drawn from the amplification of reference gene primers. Only in-frame clones appear in the TCRdb table, and some are missing; sequencing was by immunoSEQ multiplex PCR. V and J calls and clone size come straight from that table; D and trimming were deduced from the DNA. There are 100,000 to 130,000 clones in the sample; about three quarters occur only once, and 4% to 4.5% lies in the top ten. Sequenced input: peripheral blood. This TCR was recovered from a man aged 70 or older with acute or convalescent COVID-19.

CDR3 amino acids: CASSYPGVGFYNEQFF. The CDR3 nucleotides are TGTGCCAGCAGTTACCCCGGGGTGGGGTTCTACAATGAGCAGTTCTTC. The gene calls are TRBV6-2 or TRBV6-3 and TRBJ2-1; TRBD2 is a possible D gene (5 bases). Germline V gene data show CDR1 as MNHEY and CDR2 as SVGEGT. V was shortened by 2 bases and J by 3 bases, with 14 bases between the two germline ends. This CDR3 is 16 amino acids long.